This TCR beta chain was documented in a study of blood T cell repertoires in COVID-19. The wider study: Some COVID-19 samples were acute and others convalescent; all came from the United States, Italy and Spain. PBMCs, B-cell-depleted T cells, or T cells provided the cDNA or gDNA that made up the material.

Per the original methods: Estimation of nucleated cell counts was performed using reference gene primer amplification. Produced via immunoSEQ multiplex PCR; TCRdb's table is partial and in-frame only. V and J calls and clone size follow that table, whereas D and trimming were derived from the DNA. The sample carries some 42,000 clones, roughly 80% recorded once. The origin of this receptor is a man in his forties or fifties with active COVID-19. The sample comprised peripheral blood.

CDR3 sequence reads: CASSATDTQYF. DNA of the CDR3: TGTGCCAGCAGTGCAACAGATACGCAGTATTTT. The chain recombines TRBV2 with TRBJ2-3; no clear D gene. The CDR3 is 11 residues long. V shed 4 bases and J shed 3 bases, with 2 bases lying between them. Germline V gene data show CDR1 as SNHLY and CDR2 as FYNNEI.